Following are 9 T cell receptor beta chains from one sample sequenced in a study of cytomegalovirus exposure and HLA in healthy donors. Repertoires were generated with immunoSEQ multiplex PCR, while TCRdb's copy carries only in-frame clones and drops some. This repertoire shows about 43,000 clones, roughly 92% found once; its top ten account for about 5%. The source material was PBMCs. The origin of the receptors is a man aged 18 to 29 in good health and CMV-seronegative.

This clone was detected only once. The J gene is TRBJ2-1, the V gene TRBV28; 9 nucleotides line up with TRBD1. The CDR3 consists of 14 residues. Looked up from germline, CDR1 is MDHEN and CDR2 is SYDVKM. Trimming cost V 3 bases and J 9 bases; bases outside gene matches: 6. CDR3 in amino acids: CASSFLQGASEQFF. The CDR3 region has the DNA TGTGCCAGCAGTTTTTTACAGGGGGCGAGTGAGCAGTTCTTC.

The chain links TRBV10-3 to TRBJ1-1, with a tentative D call TRBD1 (6 bases). CDR3 length equals 14 residues. Germline CDR1 is ENHRY and CDR2 is SYGVKD. Trimming took 3 bases from V and 7 from J, leaving 15 bases between them. As DNA, the CDR3 is TGTGCCATCAGTGAAAGGGGGTTAGGGGTTGAAGCTTTCTTT. Encoded protein: CAISERGLGVEAFF.

This chain joins TRBV19 and TRBJ1-5; 11 positions agree with TRBD1. CDR3 length equals 16 residues. Per the germline V gene, CDR1 is LNHDA and CDR2 is SQIVND (reference sequence). Trimming removed 3 bases from V and 6 bases from J; junction bases left unmatched: 7. In nucleotides, the CDR3 is TGTGCCAGTAGTATTTTTAGGACAGGGGGCGGTCAGCCCCAGCATTTT. Its translation is CASSIFRTGGGQPQHF.

This chain connects TRBV9 to TRBJ1-1, with 7 bases that match TRBD1. Germline CDR1 is SGDLS and CDR2 is YYNGEE. This CDR3 is 13 amino acids long. With 4 bases clipped from V and 4 bases from J, the junction kept 4 bases outside the gene matches. CDR3 sequence: CASSHDRATEAFF. The CDR3 DNA follows: TGTGCCAGCAGCCATGACAGGGCCACTGAAGCTTTCTTT.

The chain links TRBV5-8 to TRBJ1-2; D is ambiguous. With 0 bases removed from V and 0 bases from J, the gap between germline ends came to 6 bases. This CDR3 has 14 residues. From germline, CDR1 is SGHTS and CDR2 YDEGEE. CDR3 nucleotides: TGTGCCAGCAGCTTGGGAGCGGCTAACTATGGCTACACCTTC. This codes for CASSLGAANYGYTF.

Only one count was recorded for this clone. The gene calls are TRBV7-2 and TRBJ2-1, with 7 bases that match TRBD2. The germline CDR1 and CDR2 sequences are SGHTA and FQGNSA. V was clipped by 3 bases and J by 7 bases; unmatched bases: 6. The CDR3 is 14 residues long. The CDR3 DNA is TGTGCCAGCAGCTTGGGGACTACTTTAAATGAGCAGTTCTTC. Its translation is CASSLGTTLNEQFF.

The V and J genes are TRBV19 and TRBJ1-1; D possibly corresponds to TRBD1 (6 bases). CDR3 length equals 16 residues. Germline assignment: CDR1 LNHDA and CDR2 SQIVND (reference sequence). Trimming shortened V by 4 bases and J by 1 base, and 16 bases separated the two germline ends. The CDR3 here is CASSKTAGARNTEAFF. Written as DNA, the CDR3 is TGTGCCAGTAGTAAGACGGCAGGGGCCAGGAACACTGAAGCTTTCTTT.

CDR3 amino acids: CASNAANTEAFF. DNA for the CDR3: TGTGCCTCCAACGCGGCGAACACTGAAGCTTTCTTT. The chain uses TRBV7-9 and TRBJ1-1; D unclear. Trimming stripped 11 bases from V and 1 base from J, with 11 bases between. The CDR3 runs to 12 residues. The germline CDR1 and CDR2 sequences are SEHNR and FQNEAQ (reference sequence).

The chain is built from TRBV5-4 and TRBJ2-1; D is possibly TRBD2 (6 bases). CDR1 is SGHNT, CDR2 YYREEE, per germline (reference sequence). V lost 0 bases and J lost 7, with 8 bases in between. This CDR3 has 13 residues. CDR3 DNA sequence: TGTGCCAGCAGCTTGGATCGGGGGAATGAGCAGTTCTTC. Translating it yields CASSLDRGNEQFF.